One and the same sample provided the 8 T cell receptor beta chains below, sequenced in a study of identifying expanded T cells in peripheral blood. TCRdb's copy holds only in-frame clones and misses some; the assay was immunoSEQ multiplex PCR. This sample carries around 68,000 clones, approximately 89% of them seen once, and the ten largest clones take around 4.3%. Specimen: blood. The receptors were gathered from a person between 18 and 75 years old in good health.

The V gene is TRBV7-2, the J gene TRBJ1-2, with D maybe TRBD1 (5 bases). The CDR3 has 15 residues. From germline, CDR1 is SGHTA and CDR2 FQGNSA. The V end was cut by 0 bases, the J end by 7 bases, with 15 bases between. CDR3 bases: TGTGCCAGCAGCTTAGCGGCCGGGGGGTGGAGTGGCTACACCTTC. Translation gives CASSLAAGGWSGYTF.

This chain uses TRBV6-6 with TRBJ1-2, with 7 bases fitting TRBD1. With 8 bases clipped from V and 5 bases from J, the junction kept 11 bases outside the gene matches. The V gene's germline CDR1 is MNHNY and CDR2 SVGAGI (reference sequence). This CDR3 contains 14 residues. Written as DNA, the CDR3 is TGTGCCAGCTACCCCGGCCAGGGGGTTTATGGCTACACCTTC. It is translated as CASYPGQGVYGYTF.

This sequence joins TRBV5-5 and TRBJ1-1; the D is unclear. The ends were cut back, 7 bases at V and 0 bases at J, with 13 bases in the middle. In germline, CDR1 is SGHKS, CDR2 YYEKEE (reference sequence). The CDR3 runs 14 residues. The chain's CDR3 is CASGGRSMNTEAFF. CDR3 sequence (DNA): TGTGCCAGCGGTGGACGGTCCATGAACACTGAAGCTTTCTTT.

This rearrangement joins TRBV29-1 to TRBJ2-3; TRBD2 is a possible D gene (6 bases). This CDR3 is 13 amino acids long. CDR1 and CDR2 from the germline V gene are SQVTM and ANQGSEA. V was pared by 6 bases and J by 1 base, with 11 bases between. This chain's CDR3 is CSVSGGGTDTQYF. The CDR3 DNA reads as TGCAGCGTCAGTGGAGGGGGCACAGATACGCAGTATTTT.

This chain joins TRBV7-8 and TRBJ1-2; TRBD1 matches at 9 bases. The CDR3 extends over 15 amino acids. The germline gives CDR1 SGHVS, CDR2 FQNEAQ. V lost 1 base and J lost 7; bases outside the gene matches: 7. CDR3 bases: TGTGCCAGCAGCTTAGACAGGGGGCCGTTCGGTGGCTACACCTTC. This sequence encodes CASSLDRGPFGGYTF.

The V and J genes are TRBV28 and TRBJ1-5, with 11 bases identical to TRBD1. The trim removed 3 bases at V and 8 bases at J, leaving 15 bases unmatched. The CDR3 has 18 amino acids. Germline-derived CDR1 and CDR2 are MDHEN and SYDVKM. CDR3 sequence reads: CASSFPDRGRALGEPQHF. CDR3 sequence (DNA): TGTGCCAGCAGTTTCCCGGACAGGGGGCGAGCGCTAGGTGAGCCCCAGCATTTT.

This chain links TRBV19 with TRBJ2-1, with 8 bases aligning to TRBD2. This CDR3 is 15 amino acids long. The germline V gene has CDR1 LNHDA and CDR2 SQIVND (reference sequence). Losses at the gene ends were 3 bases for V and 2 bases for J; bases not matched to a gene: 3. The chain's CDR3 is CASSITSGPYNEQFF. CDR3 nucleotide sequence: TGTGCCAGTAGTATCACTAGCGGACCCTACAATGAGCAGTTCTTC.

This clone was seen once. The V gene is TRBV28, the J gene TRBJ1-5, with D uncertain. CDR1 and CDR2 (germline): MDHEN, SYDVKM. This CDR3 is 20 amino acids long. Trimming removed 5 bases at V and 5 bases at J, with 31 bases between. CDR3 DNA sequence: TGTGCCAGCAGTATTCTTCCCACCCCCCGGACGACTCGGGGTTATCAGCCCCAGCATTTT. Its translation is CASSILPTPRTTRGYQPQHF.